These 14 T cell receptor beta chains were all obtained from the same sample, sequenced in a study of T cell responses to AZD1222 COVID-19 vaccine. TCRdb's copy holds only in-frame clones and misses some; the assay was immunoSEQ multiplex PCR. The sample carries 150,000 to 180,000 clones, roughly nine tenths recorded once. Here the sequenced sample was peripheral blood, taken on day 0 of MenACWY control vaccination. The receptors derive from an adult in good health.

The J gene is TRBJ1-2, the V gene TRBV19; a weak D match, TRBD1 (5 bases). With 3 bases removed from V and 6 bases from J, the gap between germline ends came to 11 bases. CDR3 size: 13 residues. In germline, CDR1 is LNHDA, CDR2 SQIVND (reference sequence). CDR3 nucleotides: TGTGCCAGTAGTATTAGAGGGGCCCATGGCTACACCTTC. Translation: CASSIRGAHGYTF.

The chain carries TRBV2 and TRBJ2-1, with 9 bases matching TRBD2. Germline V gene data show CDR1 as SNHLY and CDR2 as FYNNEI. The CDR3 is made up of 14 amino acids. Unmatched junction bases numbered 10, after V lost 7 bases and J lost 9 bases. The CDR3 protein is CASTDSGSYTEQFF. The CDR3 DNA reads as TGTGCCAGCACTGATAGCGGGAGTTATACTGAGCAGTTCTTC.

CDR3 DNA sequence: TGTGCCAGCAGCCCGACAGGGAAGAACACTGAAGCTTTCTTT. The encoded protein is CASSPTGKNTEAFF. The chain couples TRBV11-1 to TRBJ1-1; TRBD1 matches at 7 bases. Germline assignment: CDR1 SGHAT and CDR2 FQDESV (reference sequence). The CDR3 is 14 residues long. Trimming took 5 bases from V and 1 from J; bases not matched to a gene: 4.

This rearrangement joins TRBV19 to TRBJ2-5; TRBD1 aligns across 8 bases. CDR1 is LNHDA and CDR2 is SQIVND in the germline V gene (reference sequence). V shed 1 base and J 4 bases; nucleotides not matched to a gene: 5. The CDR3 runs to 15 residues. CDR3 sequence (DNA): TGTGCCAGTAGTATAGTCAGGGGGCGAGGAGAGACCCAGTACTTC. It is translated as CASSIVRGRGETQYF.

Here the CDR3 DNA reads TGTGCCAGCAGTGACTGGACAGCGGAGACCCAGTACTTC. Encoded protein: CASSDWTAETQYF. The rearrangement links TRBV25-1 to TRBJ2-5, with D tentatively TRBD1 (6 bases). V was cut by 3 bases and J by 5 bases, with 10 bases left in between. The germline V gene encodes CDR1 MGHDK and CDR2 SYGVNS. This CDR3 is built from 13 residues. Variable domain in full (rest from reference TRBV25-1 and TRBJ2-5): EADIYQTPRYLVIGTGKKITLECSQTMGHDKMYWYQQDPGMELHLIHYSYGVNSTEKGDLSSESTVSRIRTEHFPLTLESARPSHTSQYLCASSDWTAETQYFGPGTRLLVL.

In its sample, this clone was seen once. The chain employs TRBV14 and TRBJ2-2, with a possible D match to TRBD1 (5 bases). CDR3 length: 14 amino acids. With 3 bases removed from V and 4 bases from J, the gap between germline ends came to 9 bases. Looked up from germline, CDR1 is SGHDN and CDR2 is FVKESK. Here the CDR3 reads CASSQRQLTGELFF. DNA of the CDR3: TGTGCCAGCAGCCAGCGACAGCTCACCGGGGAGCTGTTTTTT.

The J gene is TRBJ2-6, the V gene TRBV30; D possibly corresponds to TRBD2 (6 bases). Trimming removed 0 bases at V and 13 bases at J, with 13 bases between. The germline V gene has CDR1 GTSNPN and CDR2 SVGIG (reference sequence). The CDR3 has 13 residues. The chain's CDR3 is CAWSVHGGWVLTF. The CDR3 nucleotides read TGTGCCTGGAGTGTACATGGGGGGTGGGTCCTGACTTTC.

In this sample, this clone turned up once. CDR3 in amino acids: CASMKSLRDEKLFF. In DNA form, the CDR3 reads TGTGCCAGTATGAAAAGCTTGAGAGACGAAAAACTGTTTTTT. V gene TRBV19 combines with J gene TRBJ1-4; no clear D gene. The CDR3 is made up of 14 amino acids. The ends were cut back, 7 bases at V and 8 bases at J, with 17 bases in the middle. Germline CDR1 reads LNHDA; CDR2 reads SQIVND (reference sequence).

The V gene is TRBV5-4, the J gene TRBJ2-5; D is perhaps TRBD2 (6 bases). The length of the CDR3 is 15 residues. From germline, CDR1 is SGHNT and CDR2 YYREEE (reference sequence). Trimming removed 3 bases at V and 5 bases at J, with 17 bases between. The CDR3, as DNA: TGTGCCAGCAGCTGGCCCGGGAATGGGGGGGAGACCCAGTACTTC. This gives the protein CASSWPGNGGETQYF.

This chain connects TRBV29-1 to TRBJ1-4; 8 positions agree with TRBD1. This CDR3 comprises 12 residues. Trimming took 5 bases from V and 8 from J; bases not matched to a gene: 4. Looked up from germline, CDR1 is SQVTM and CDR2 is ANQGSEA. CDR3 region: CSVLPGGEKLFF. In nucleotides, the CDR3 is TGCAGCGTTCTCCCAGGGGGCGAAAAACTGTTTTTT.

The chain uses TRBV7-2 and TRBJ2-3, with TRBD2 identical over 16 bases. Germline CDR1 and CDR2: SGHTA and FQGNSA. The ends lost 2 bases at V and 1 base at J; junction bases unmatched: 6. This CDR3 is built from 19 residues. DNA for the CDR3: TGTGCCAGCAGCTTACAGACCGGGACTAGCGGGGGGGGCACAGATACGCAGTATTTT. It specifies CASSLQTGTSGGGTDTQYF.

The rearrangement joins TRBV7-2 to TRBJ2-1; TRBD2 aligns across 8 bases. Trimming cost V 5 bases and J 6 bases; bases outside gene matches: 15. The CDR3 covers 17 residues. CDR1 SGHTA and CDR2 FQGNSA come from the germline V gene. The DNA for the CDR3 is TGTGCCAGCAGCCCATCGAGGGCTAGCGGGCTTGGCAATGAGCAGTTCTTC. It codes for CASSPSRASGLGNEQFF.

This chain links TRBV11-2 with TRBJ2-7; no clear D gene. Germline V lookup: CDR1 SGHAT, CDR2 FQNNGV. This CDR3 is 14 amino acids long. V gave up 0 bases and J gave up 2 bases, with 8 bases separating them. CDR3: CASSLDPPPYEQYF. The CDR3 coding sequence is TGTGCCAGCAGCTTAGATCCGCCGCCCTACGAGCAGTACTTC.

The chain recombines TRBV7-9 with TRBJ2-7; TRBD2 agrees at 8 bases. V was clipped by 1 base and J by 0 bases; unmatched bases: 8. The CDR3 is 17 amino acids. Germline CDR1 and CDR2: SEHNR and FQNEAQ (reference sequence). The DNA for the CDR3 is TGTGCCAGCAGCTTAGGTACCCAGCGGGAGTTCTCCTACGAGCAGTACTTC. This gives the protein CASSLGTQREFSYEQYF.